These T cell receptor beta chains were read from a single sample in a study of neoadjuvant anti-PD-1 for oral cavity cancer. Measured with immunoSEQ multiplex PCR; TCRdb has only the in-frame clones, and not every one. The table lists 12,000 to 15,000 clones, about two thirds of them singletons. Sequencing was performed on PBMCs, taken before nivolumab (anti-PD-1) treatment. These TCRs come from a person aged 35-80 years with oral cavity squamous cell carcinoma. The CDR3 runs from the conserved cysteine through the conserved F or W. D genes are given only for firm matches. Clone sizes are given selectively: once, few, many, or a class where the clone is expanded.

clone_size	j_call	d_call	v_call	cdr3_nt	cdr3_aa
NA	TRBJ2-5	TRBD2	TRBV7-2	TGTGCCAGCAGCCCCGGGGGTAGCGGGAGTATTCGAGAGACCCAGTACTTC	CASSPGGSGSIRETQYF
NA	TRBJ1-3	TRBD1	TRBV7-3	TGTGCCAGCAGCCTGACAGGGATTGGAAACACCATATATTTT	CASSLTGIGNTIYF
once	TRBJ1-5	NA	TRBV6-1	TGTGCCAGCAGTGAACTGGGGGCGCGAGGAAACAATCGGCCCCAGCATTTT	CASSELGARGNNRPQHF
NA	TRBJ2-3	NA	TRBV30	TGTGCCTGGAGCGTCTTGCTAGCATCCCACACAGATACGCAGTATTTT	CAWSVLLASHTDTQYF
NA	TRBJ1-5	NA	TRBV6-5	TGTGCCAGCAGTGGTTGGGGGCCCAATCAGCCCCAGCATTTT	CASSGWGPNQPQHF
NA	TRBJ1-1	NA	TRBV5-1	TGCGCCAGCAGCTTGGAGGGCGACGGGATAAGGCCTGAAGCTTTCTTT	CASSLEGDGIRPEAFF
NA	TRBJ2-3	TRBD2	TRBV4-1	TGCGCCAGCAGCCAAGATGGAGGAGCGGGGACGACGCAGTATTTT	CASSQDGGAGTTQYF
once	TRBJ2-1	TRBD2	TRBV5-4	TGTGCCAGCAGCTTGAGGGGCCTAGCGGGAGACAATGAGCAGTTCTTC	CASSLRGLAGDNEQFF
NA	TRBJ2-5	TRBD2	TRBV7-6	TGTGCCAGCAGCCTTGGCGGACTAGCGGGATTTGAGACCCAGTACTTC	CASSLGGLAGFETQYF
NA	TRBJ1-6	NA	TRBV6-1	TGTGCCAGCAGCGGTTCAGGAGGGTCACCCCTCCACTTT	CASSGSGGSPLHF
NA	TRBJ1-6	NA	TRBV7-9	TGTGCCAGCAGCTTAGGGCGGGGCGGGGGTTCACCCCTCCACTTT	CASSLGRGGGSPLHF
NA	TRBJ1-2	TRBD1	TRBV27	TGTGCCAGCAGATGGACAGGAGATTCACCCTATGGCTACACCTTC	CASRWTGDSPYGYTF
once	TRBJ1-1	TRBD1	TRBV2	TGTGCCAGCAGGACCCAGGACAGGGTCCCATCCACTGAAGCTTTCTTT	CASRTQDRVPSTEAFF
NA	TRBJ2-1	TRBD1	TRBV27	TGTGCCAGCAGTTTTCTCCCCGGGACAGGACTACAATTCTTCCTCAATGAGCAGTTCTTC	CASSFLPGTGLQFFLNEQFF
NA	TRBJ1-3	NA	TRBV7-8	TGTGCCAGCAGCTTAGGAGAGAGCGGGGTCGGAAACACCATATATTTT	CASSLGESGVGNTIYF
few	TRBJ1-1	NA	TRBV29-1	TGCAGCGTTGTGCAGGGGCTAACCACTGAAGCTTTCTTT	CSVVQGLTTEAFF
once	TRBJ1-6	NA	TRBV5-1	TGCGCCAGCAGCGAAAAGGACGGTTTCTCCTATAATTCACCCCTCCACTTT	CASSEKDGFSYNSPLHF
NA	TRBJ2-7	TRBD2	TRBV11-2	TGTGCCAGCAGCCCTCGGGAGGGTGGCTCCTACGAGCAGTACTTC	CASSPREGGSYEQYF
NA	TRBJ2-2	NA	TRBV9	TGTGCCAGCAGCGCCAGGGTGGGAACCGGGGAGCTGTTTTTT	CASSARVGTGELFF
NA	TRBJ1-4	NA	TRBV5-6	TGTGCCAGCAGGCCTACAGGGAGAGTTAATGAAAAACTGTTTTTT	CASRPTGRVNEKLFF
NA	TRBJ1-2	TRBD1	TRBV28	TGTGCCAGCAGTTGGAACAGGGGAGGGTATGGCTACACCTTC	CASSWNRGGYGYTF
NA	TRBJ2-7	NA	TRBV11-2	TGTGCCAGCAGCTTAGAGGTAGCCTCCTACGAGCAGTACTTC	CASSLEVASYEQYF
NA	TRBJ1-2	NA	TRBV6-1	TGTGCCAGCAGTTCGGACACCCCAAACTATGGCTACACCTTC	CASSSDTPNYGYTF
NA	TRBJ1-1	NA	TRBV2	TGTGCCAGCACTACCGAACCAGGAGTCACTGAAGCTTTCTTT	CASTTEPGVTEAFF
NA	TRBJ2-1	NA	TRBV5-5	TGTGCCAGCAGCCCCGATTATGAGCAGTTCTTC	CASSPDYEQFF
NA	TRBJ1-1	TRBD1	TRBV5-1	TGCGCCAGCGGGGACAGGGGTACTGAAGCTTTCTTT	CASGDRGTEAFF
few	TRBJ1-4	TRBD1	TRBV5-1	TGCGCCAGCAGCTTGGGGGACAGGGCCGAAAAACTGTTTTTT	CASSLGDRAEKLFF
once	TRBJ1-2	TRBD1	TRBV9	TGTGCCAGCAGCGTAGCGTTGGGACAGGGCCTGGATGGCTACACCTTC	CASSVALGQGLDGYTF
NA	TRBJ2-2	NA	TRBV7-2	TGTGCCAGCAGCAAAGAACGGACTTTGGCCCGGGGGGAGCTGTTTTTT	CASSKERTLARGELFF
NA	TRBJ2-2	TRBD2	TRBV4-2	TGTGCCAGCAGCCAAAGTGGGACTAGTGGGGCGGGGGAGCTGTTTTTT	CASSQSGTSGAGELFF
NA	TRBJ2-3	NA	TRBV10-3	TGTGCCATCAGCAGGGACAGCACAGATACGCAGTATTTT	CAISRDSTDTQYF
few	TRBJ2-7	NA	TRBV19	TGTGCCAGTAGTATAGCCAGGGGCTACGAGCAGTACTTC	CASSIARGYEQYF
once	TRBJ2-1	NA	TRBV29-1	TGCAGCGTTGTCTGGGCGGCTGATGAGCAGTTCTTC	CSVVWAADEQFF
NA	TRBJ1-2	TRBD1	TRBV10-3	TGTGCCATCAGTCTCGGGGACAGGGGTAACTATGGCTACACCTTC	CAISLGDRGNYGYTF
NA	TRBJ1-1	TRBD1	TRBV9	TGTGCCAGCAGCGGAGGAGGGAGGGGACAGGTGAACACTGAAGCTTTCTTT	CASSGGGRGQVNTEAFF
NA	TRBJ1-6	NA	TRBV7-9	TGTGCCAGCAGCTTAGACGGACTAAATTCACCCCTCCACTTT	CASSLDGLNSPLHF
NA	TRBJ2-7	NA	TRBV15	TGTGCCACCAGCAGAGTTGGGGGGAGCTTCTACGAGCAGTACTTC	CATSRVGGSFYEQYF
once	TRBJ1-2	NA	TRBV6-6	TGTGCCAGCAGTTACCTCCCCGCCGCGGATGGCTACACCTTC	CASSYLPAADGYTF
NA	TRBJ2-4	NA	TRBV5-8	TGTGCCAGCAGCTTGGGCACGGGGATAGCCAAAAACATTCAGTACTTC	CASSLGTGIAKNIQYF
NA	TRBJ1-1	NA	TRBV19	TGTGCCAGTATGAAAAAGGGGCCCCGCCTGAACACTGAAGCTTTCTTT	CASMKKGPRLNTEAFF
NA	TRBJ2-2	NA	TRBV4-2	TGTGCCAGCAGCCAAGATCTGGATGGACGTCACCGGGAGCTGTTTTTT	CASSQDLDGRHRELFF
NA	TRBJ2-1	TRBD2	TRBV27	TGTGCCAGTCGATCTACCGCGGGAGCCGATTTCTACAATGAGCAGTTCTTC	CASRSTAGADFYNEQFF
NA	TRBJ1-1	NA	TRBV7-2	TGTGCCAGCAGCTCTCAAGGTTGGGGTGAAGCTTTCTTT	CASSSQGWGEAFF
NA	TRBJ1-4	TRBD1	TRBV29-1	TGCAGCGTTAAGGGGGGGACAGGGAGTTCTGAAAAACTGTTTTTT	CSVKGGTGSSEKLFF
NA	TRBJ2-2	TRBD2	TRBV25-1	TGTGCCAGCAGTGCGATTAGCGGGTCTATCCCCGGGGAGCTGTTTTTT	CASSAISGSIPGELFF
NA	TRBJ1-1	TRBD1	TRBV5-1	TGCGCCAGCAGACAGGGGGCTCGGGACACTGAAGCTTTCTTT	CASRQGARDTEAFF
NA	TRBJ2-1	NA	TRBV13	TGTGCCAGCAGCTTCTACAATGAGCAGTTCTTC	CASSFYNEQFF
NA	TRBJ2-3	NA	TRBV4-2	TGTGCCAGCAGCCAAGAAGTAGCCCCCCGGACAGATACGCAGTATTTT	CASSQEVAPRTDTQYF
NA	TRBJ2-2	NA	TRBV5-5	TGTGCCAGCAGCTTCGCCACCGGGGAGCTGTTTTTT	CASSFATGELFF
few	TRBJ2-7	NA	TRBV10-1	TGCGCCAGCAGTGAGAGTCCGGGACCCTACGAGCAGTACTTC	CASSESPGPYEQYF
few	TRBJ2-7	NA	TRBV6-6	TGTGCCAGCAGTTCGACGGACCTTTTAGACTACGAGCAGTACTTC	CASSSTDLLDYEQYF
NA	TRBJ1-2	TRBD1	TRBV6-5	TGTGCCAGCAGCCGGGGACAGGGGCAAGGCTACACCTTC	CASSRGQGQGYTF
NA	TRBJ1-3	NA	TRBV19	TGTGCCAGTCGGGACCGCGTCTCTGGAAACACCATATATTTT	CASRDRVSGNTIYF
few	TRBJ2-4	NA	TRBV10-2	TGCGCCAGCAGTGACGGGGTTTCTAACATTCAGTACTTC	CASSDGVSNIQYF
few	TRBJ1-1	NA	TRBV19	TGTGCCAGTAGTTCGACGGCGAACACTGAAGCTTTCTTT	CASSSTANTEAFF